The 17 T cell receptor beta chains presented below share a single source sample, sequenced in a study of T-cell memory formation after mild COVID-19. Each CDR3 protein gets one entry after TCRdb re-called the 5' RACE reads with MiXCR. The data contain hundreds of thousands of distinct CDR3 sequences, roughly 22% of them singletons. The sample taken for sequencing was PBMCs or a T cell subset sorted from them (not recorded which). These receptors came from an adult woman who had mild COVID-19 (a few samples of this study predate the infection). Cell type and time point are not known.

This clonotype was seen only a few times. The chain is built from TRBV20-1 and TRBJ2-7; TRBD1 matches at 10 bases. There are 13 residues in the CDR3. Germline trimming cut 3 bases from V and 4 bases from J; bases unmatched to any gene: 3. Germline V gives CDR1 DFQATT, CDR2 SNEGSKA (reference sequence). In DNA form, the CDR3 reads TGCAGTGCTAGCCCGGGACAGGGGTACGAGCAGTACTTC. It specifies CSASPGQGYEQYF.

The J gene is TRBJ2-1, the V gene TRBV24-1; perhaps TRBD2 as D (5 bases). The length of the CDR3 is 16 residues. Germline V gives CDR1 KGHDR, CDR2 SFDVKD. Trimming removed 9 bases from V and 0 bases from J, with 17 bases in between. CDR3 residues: CATSSTDSSSYNEQFF. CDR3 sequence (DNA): TGTGCCACCTCCTCGACGGACTCTTCCTCCTACAATGAGCAGTTCTTC.

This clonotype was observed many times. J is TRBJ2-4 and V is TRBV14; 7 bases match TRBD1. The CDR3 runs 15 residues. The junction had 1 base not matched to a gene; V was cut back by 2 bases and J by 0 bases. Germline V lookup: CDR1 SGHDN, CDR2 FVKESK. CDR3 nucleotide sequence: TGTGCCAGCAGCCAACAGGGGGTAGCCAAAAACATTCAGTACTTC. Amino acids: CASSQQGVAKNIQYF.

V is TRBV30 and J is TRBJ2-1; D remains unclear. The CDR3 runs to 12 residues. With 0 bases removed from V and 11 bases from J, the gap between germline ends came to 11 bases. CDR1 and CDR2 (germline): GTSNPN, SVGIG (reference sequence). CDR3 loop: CAWSVLAQKQFF. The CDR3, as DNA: TGTGCCTGGAGTGTATTGGCACAGAAGCAGTTCTTC.

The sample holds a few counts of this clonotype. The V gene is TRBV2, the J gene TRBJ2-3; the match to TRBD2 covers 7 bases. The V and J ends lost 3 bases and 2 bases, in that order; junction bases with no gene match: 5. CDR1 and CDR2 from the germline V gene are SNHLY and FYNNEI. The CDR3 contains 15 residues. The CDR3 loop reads CASSEGGSYTDTQYF. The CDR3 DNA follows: TGTGCCAGCAGTGAGGGGGGGAGCTACACAGATACGCAGTATTTT.

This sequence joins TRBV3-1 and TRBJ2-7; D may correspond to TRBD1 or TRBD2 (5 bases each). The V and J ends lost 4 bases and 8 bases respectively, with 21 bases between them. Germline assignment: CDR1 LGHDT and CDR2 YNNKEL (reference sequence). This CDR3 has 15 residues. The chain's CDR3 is CASSPAGTATLKQYF. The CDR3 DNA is TGTGCCAGCAGCCCAGCCGGGACCGCCACCTTAAAGCAGTACTTC.

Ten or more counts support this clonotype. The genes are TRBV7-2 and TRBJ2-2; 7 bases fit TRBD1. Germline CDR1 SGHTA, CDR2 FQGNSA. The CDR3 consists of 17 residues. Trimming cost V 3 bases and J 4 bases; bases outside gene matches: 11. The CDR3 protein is CASSLRGDRDRTGELFF. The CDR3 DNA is TGTGCCAGCAGCTTGAGGGGAGACAGGGATCGCACCGGGGAGCTGTTTTTT.

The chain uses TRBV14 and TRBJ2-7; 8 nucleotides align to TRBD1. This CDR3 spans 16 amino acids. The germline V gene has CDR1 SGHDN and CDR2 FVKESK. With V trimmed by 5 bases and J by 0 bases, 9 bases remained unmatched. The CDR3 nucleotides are TGTGCCAGCAGCGCTCATTTAGGACAGGGCTCCTACGAGCAGTACTTC. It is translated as CASSAHLGQGSYEQYF. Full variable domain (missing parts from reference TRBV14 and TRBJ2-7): EAGVTQFPSHSVIEKGQTVTLRCDPISGHDNLYWYRRVMGKEIKFLLHFVKESKQDESGMPNNRFLAERTGGTYSTLKVQPAELEDSGVYFCASSAHLGQGSYEQYFGPGTRLTVT.

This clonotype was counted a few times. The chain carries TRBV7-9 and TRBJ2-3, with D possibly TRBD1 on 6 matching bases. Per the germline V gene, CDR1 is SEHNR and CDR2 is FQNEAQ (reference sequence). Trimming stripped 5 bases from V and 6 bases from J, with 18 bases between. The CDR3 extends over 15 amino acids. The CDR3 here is CASSARTAPRDTQYF. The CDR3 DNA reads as TGTGCCAGCAGCGCACGGACAGCACCACGGGATACGCAGTATTTT.

CDR3: CASSLSRVDEQFF. The CDR3 DNA reads TGCGCCAGCAGCCTGTCCCGAGTCGATGAGCAGTTCTTC. This rearrangement joins TRBV4-1 to TRBJ2-1; unclear D gene. V lost 4 bases and J 8 bases, leaving 12 bases between the germline ends. Germline V gives CDR1 MGHRA, CDR2 YSYEKL. The CDR3 runs to 13 residues.

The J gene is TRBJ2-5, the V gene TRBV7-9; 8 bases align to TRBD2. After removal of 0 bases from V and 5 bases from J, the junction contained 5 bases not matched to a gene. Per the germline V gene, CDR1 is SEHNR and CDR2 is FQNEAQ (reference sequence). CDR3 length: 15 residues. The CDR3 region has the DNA TGTGCCAGCAGCTTAGCGGGACTAGTTTTGGAGACCCAGTACTTC. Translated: CASSLAGLVLETQYF.

Here the CDR3 reads CASSLQLAGGPYEQYF. CDR3 bases: TGTGCCAGCAGCTTACAGTTAGCGGGAGGGCCTTACGAGCAGTACTTC. The chain couples TRBV7-6 to TRBJ2-7, with 11 bases identical to TRBD2. CDR3 length: 16 residues. Germline-derived CDR1 and CDR2 are SGHVS and FNYEAQ. J was trimmed by 4 bases and V by 2 bases; bases with no gene match: 7.

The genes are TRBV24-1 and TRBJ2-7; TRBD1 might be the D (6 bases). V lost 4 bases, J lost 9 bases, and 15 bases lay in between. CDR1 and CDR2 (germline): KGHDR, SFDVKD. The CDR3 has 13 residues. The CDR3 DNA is TGTGCCACCAGTGACTCGACAGGAGAGGGGCAGTACTTC. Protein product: CATSDSTGEGQYF.

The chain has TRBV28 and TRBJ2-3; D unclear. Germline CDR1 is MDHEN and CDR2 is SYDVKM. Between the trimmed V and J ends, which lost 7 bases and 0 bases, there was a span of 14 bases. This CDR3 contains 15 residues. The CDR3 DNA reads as TGTGCCAGCACCCAACGAGTGTGGAGCACAGATACGCAGTATTTT. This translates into CASTQRVWSTDTQYF.

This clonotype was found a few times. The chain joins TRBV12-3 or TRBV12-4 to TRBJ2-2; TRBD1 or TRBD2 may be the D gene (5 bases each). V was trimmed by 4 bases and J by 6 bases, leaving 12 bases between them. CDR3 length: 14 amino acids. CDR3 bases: TGTGCCAGCAGTTCCAACATGGGGGCCGGGGAGCTGTTTTTT. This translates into CASSSNMGAGELFF.

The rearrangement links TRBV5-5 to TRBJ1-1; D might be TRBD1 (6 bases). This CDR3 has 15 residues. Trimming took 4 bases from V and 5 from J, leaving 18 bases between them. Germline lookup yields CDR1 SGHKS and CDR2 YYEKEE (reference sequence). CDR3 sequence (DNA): TGTGCCAGCAGCGATGGGACATATGAGAAAACTGAAGCTTTCTTT. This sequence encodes CASSDGTYEKTEAFF. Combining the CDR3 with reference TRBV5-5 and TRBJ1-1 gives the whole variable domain DAGVTQSPTHLIKTRGQQVTLRCSPISGHKSVSWYQQVLGQGPQFIFQYYEKEERGRGNFPDRFSARQFPNYSSELNVNALLLGDSALYLCASSDGTYEKTEAFFGQGTRLTVV.

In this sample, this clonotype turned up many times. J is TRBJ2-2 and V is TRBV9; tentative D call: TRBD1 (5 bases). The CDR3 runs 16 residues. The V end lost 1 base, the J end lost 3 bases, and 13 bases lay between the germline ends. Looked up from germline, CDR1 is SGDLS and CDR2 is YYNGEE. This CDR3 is CASSVLDKAYTGELFF. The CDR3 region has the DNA TGTGCCAGCAGCGTATTGGACAAAGCCTACACCGGGGAGCTGTTTTTT.